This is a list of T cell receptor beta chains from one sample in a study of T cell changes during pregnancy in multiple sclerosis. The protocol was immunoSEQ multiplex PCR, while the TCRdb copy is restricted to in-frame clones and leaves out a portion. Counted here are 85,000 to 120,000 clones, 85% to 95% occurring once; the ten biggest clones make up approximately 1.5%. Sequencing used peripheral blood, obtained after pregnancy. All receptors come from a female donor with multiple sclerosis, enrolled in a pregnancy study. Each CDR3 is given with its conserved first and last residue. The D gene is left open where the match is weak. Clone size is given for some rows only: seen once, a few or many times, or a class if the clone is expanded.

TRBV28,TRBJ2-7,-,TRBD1,CASSTRNRDRGSNEQYF,TGTGCCAGCAGTACTCGAAACCGGGACAGGGGTTCGAACGAGCAGTACTTC
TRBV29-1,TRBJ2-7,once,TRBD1,CSVLRTGSSYEQYF,TGCAGCGTTCTACGGACAGGGAGCTCCTACGAGCAGTACTTC
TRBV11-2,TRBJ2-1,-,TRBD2,CASSSNRGRAWYNEQFF,TGTGCCAGCAGCTCGAATCGAGGGAGGGCCTGGTACAATGAGCAGTTCTTC
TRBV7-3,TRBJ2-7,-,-,CASSDGGSEQYF,TGTGCCAGCAGCGACGGGGGAAGCGAGCAGTACTTC
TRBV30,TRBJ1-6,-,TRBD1,CAWSVRQGDSPLHF,TGTGCCTGGAGTGTACGACAGGGGGATTCACCCCTCCACTTT
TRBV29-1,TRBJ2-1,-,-,CSVVVRGPYNEQFF,TGCAGCGTTGTTGTTAGGGGTCCGTACAATGAGCAGTTCTTC
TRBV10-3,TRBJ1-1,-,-,CAITDSVNTEAFF,TGTGCCATCACGGACAGTGTGAACACTGAAGCTTTCTTT
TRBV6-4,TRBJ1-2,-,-,CASSREAGNYGYTF,TGTGCCAGCAGTCGAGAGGCAGGGAACTATGGCTACACCTTC
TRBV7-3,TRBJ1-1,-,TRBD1,CASSRQGMNTEAFF,TGTGCCAGCAGCAGACAGGGCATGAACACTGAAGCTTTCTTT
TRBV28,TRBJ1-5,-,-,CASSLLLRQIYLQPQHF,TGTGCCAGCAGTTTATTGCTACGACAGATTTATCTCCAGCCCCAGCATTTT
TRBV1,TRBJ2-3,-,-,CTSSPRTSRGYF,TGCACCAGCAGCCCCCGGACGAGTCGGGGGTATTTT
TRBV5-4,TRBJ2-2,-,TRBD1,CASSSRDRGRGELFF,TGTGCCAGCAGCTCTCGGGACAGGGGGCGGGGGGAGCTGTTTTTT
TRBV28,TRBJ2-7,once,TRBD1,CASFTGTGVGEQYF,TGTGCCAGTTTCACCGGGACAGGGGTTGGCGAGCAGTACTTC
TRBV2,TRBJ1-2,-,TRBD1,CASSGDRGPYGYTF,TGTGCCAGCAGTGGCGACAGGGGGCCTTATGGCTACACCTTC
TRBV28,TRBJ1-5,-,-,CASSFPGNQPQHF,TGTGCCAGCAGTTTCCCGGGCAATCAGCCCCAGCATTTT
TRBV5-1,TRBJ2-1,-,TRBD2,CASSGGLAGNEQFF,TGCGCCAGCAGCGGGGGACTAGCGGGAAATGAGCAGTTCTTC
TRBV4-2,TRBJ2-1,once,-,CASSFRTGSYNEQFF,TGTGCCAGCAGCTTCCGAACCGGGAGCTACAATGAGCAGTTCTTC
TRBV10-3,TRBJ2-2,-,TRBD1,CAISPGTGNGELFF,TGTGCCATCAGCCCCGGGACAGGGAACGGGGAGCTGTTTTTT
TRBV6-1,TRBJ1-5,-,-,CASSELEAISNQPQHF,TGTGCCAGCAGTGAATTGGAGGCTATTAGCAATCAGCCCCAGCATTTT
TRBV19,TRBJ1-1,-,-,CASSWQGSSAFF,TGTGCCAGTAGTTGGCAGGGTAGTTCGGCTTTCTTT
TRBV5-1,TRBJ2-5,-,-,CASSPPGSGETQYF,TGCGCCAGCAGCCCCCCAGGGTCAGGCGAGACCCAGTACTTC
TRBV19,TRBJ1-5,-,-,CASSIRRGYSNQPQHF,TGTGCCAGTAGTATCCGCAGGGGTTATAGCAATCAGCCCCAGCATTTT
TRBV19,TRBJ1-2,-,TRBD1,CASRDRIYGYTF,TGTGCCAGTCGGGACAGGATTTATGGCTACACCTTC
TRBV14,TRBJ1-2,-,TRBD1,CASSQANPGQGIWGYGYTF,TGTGCCAGCAGCCAAGCCAACCCGGGACAGGGGATCTGGGGCTATGGCTACACCTTC
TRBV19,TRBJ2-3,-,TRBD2,CASGSGGGSTDTQYF,TGTGCCAGTGGCTCGGGTGGCGGGAGTACAGATACGCAGTATTTT
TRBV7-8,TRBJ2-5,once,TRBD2,CASRRASGEETQYF,TGTGCCAGCCGCAGGGCTAGCGGGGAAGAGACCCAGTACTTC
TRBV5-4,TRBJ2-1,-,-,CASSLPPGGLNNEQFF,TGTGCCAGCAGCTTGCCTCCCGGGGGGCTTAACAATGAGCAGTTCTTC
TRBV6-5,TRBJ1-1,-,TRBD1,CASSRDSENTEAFF,TGTGCCAGCAGTCGGGACAGCGAGAACACTGAAGCTTTCTTT
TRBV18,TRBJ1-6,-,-,CASSPSGRVSPLHF,TGTGCCAGCTCACCTTCAGGGAGGGTTTCACCCCTCCACTTT
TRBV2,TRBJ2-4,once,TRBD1,CASSATGGPKNIQYF,TGTGCCAGCAGTGCGACAGGGGGGCCCAAAAACATTCAGTACTTC
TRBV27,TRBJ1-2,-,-,CASREQGRELKGYTF,TGTGCCAGCAGGGAGCAGGGGAGGGAACTTAAGGGCTACACCTTC
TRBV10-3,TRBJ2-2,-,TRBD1,CAIWDREDTGELFF,TGTGCCATCTGGGACAGGGAGGATACCGGGGAGCTGTTTTTT
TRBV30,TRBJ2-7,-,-,CAGNTGTHSYEQYF,TGTGCCGGTAACACAGGGACCCACTCCTACGAGCAGTACTTC